This T cell receptor (beta chain) comes out of a study of cytomegalovirus exposure and HLA in healthy donors (dated by TCRdb to the late 2010s). Describing the broader study: An earlier analysis of approximately 640 of the donors reported approximately 290 Gb of sequence data and 117 million unique TCR beta sequences from about 200 million T cells. Around 320 gigabases of sequencing data and approximately 93 million unique TCR sequences were included in an early release covering about 700 HLA-typed donors. Of the 300 to 450 genotyped donors, roughly 76% were placed in the genetic ancestry cluster associated with self-reported Caucasian donors. The study aimed to test whether signatures of past pathogen exposure could be identified by cataloging public T cell receptors. The study used immunosequencing to profile the T cell repertoires of 600 to 850 subjects and linked those repertoires to cytomegalovirus serostatus. In addition to the first cohort of 666 subjects, a separate validation cohort of approximately 120 different subjects was used. To predict cytomegalovirus infection status, the study brought together high-throughput TCR immunosequencing, statistical association of individual TCRs with disease status, and machine learning. In a later analysis, previously published TCR beta repertoires from hundreds of donors were re-analyzed and high-resolution HLA genotyping was added so that TCR occurrence patterns could be studied. The later analysis used no new phenotypic data to find candidate immune exposures, relying instead on TCR beta sequences and their occurrence across donors. An earlier analysis of some 500 of the donors used high-throughput TCR beta sequencing to judge whether each TCR beta V gene segment behaved as functional or pseudogenic. Donor age, sex, ethnicity and CMV serostatus were compiled together with the repertoire data. A later genetic analysis took genome-wide SNP genotypes for 398 of the 666 donors and used that subset as a discovery cohort. All discovery cohort repertoires had been generated on a single sequencing platform. Both class I and class II loci were covered by HLA typing, at four-digit resolution. Typing coverage differed by locus: A, B, C, DRB1 and DQB1 were typed in about 620-630 donors, DQA1 in about 500, DPA1 in roughly 590, and DPB1 in 472. A handful of DR-DQ haplotypes were handled as single units for association and clustering because linkage in the cohort was strong. Among 300 to 500 genotyped donors of the cohort, an average of roughly 230,000 unique TCR beta nucleotide sequences was sequenced per donor, of which about 19% were non-productive.

The cohort consisted of approximately 670 healthy bone marrow donors. At the time of sampling, all cohort members were nominally healthy, though unrecorded immune exposures were likely present. The donor was CMV seropositive and belonged to the group of 250 to 300 seropositive cohort members. Every donor gave a peripheral blood sample, and the peripheral blood mononuclear cells from that sample were used for TCR beta sequencing. Genomic DNA extraction from the blood cell samples was performed with the Qiagen DNeasy Blood Extraction Kit. About this clone: Its antigen is currently not known. No base-level quality is on record; no much larger clone is a single base apart.

CDR1 is given as SGHTA and CDR2 as FQGNSA, both from the germline V gene. V is shortened by 5 bases, J by 1 base, and the region joining them spans 11 bases. From its cysteine to its phenylalanine, the CDR3 spans 14 amino acids. Only the CDR3 DNA is retained, 42 bases long and in frame from the first base. Results the study describes overall, beyond this receptor: The 87-base-pair reads could not distinguish some IMGT-functional V segments, including TRBV6-2 and TRBV6-3, so those segments were excluded. Strong co-occurrence of HLA alleles, especially DR and DQ, made assigning TCR associations to individual alleles difficult. The authors suggested that the approach could potentially be generalized to other disease states and immunological phenotypes. The only immune exposure information available for the cohort was CMV serostatus. The classifier was reported to diagnose cytomegalovirus status with high specificity and sensitivity in both the original cohort and the validation cohort. In an earlier analysis of approximately 590 of the donors, most TCR beta V segments appeared in productive rearrangements about 90% or about 30% of the time, broadly matching IMGT annotations. Because HLA typing was missing for some donors at each locus, association tests included only the typed subset. In a later analysis, HLA-associated TCR beta chains were found to be more clonally expanded and to have lower generation probabilities than equally common non-associated chains. A further reported finding was that TCR beta sequences accurately predicted the HLA-A and HLA-B alleles for most subjects in the first cohort. According to a later analysis, parvovirus B19, influenza, CMV and Epstein-Barr virus appeared linked to several top co-occurrence clusters. A later analysis found that most CMV-associated TCR beta chains appeared HLA-restricted, with HLA associations seemingly driven largely by CMV exposure. Most TCR sequences were seen in very few donors, while some public TCRs were found in many individuals. Because counts were too low, seventeen rarely observed V segments, including chromosome 9 orphons, were excluded from the earlier analysis of several hundred of the donors. In a later analysis, about 17,000 TCR beta sequences were associated with specific HLA alleles at a false discovery rate of 0.05. Presence/absence analyses assumed roughly uniform sequencing depth across donors, an assumption that may not hold. A group of highly shared sequence variants was considered likely to be a technical artifact of the sequencing pipeline. This cohort had only TCR beta chains sequenced, and the lack of alpha or paired-chain data limited which features could be detected. According to a later analysis, TCR association rates differed among HLA loci, with DRB1 alleles showing the most associated TCRs and HLA-C alleles showing the fewest. An association between a missense DCLRE1C variant and V-gene and J-gene trimming of TCR beta chains was found in a later genetic analysis and replicated in an independent cohort. A total of 150 or so TCR beta chains were listed by the study as associated with cytomegalovirus. In vitro tests confirmed that a few of the cytomegalovirus-associated TCR beta chains recognize cytomegalovirus antigens. Linkage disequilibrium might explain the correlated functional status among segregating V segments, but an unknown experimental factor could not be ruled out. A later genetic analysis reported fewer N-insertions in productive TCRs among donors in an Asian-associated ancestry cluster than the roughly 620-donor mean.

Receptor amplification or capture employed the immunoSEQ multiplex PCR assay. For the multiplex PCR, a mixture combining 60 forward primers for TCR Vbeta segments and 13 reverse primers for TCR Jbeta segments was used. Amplification of the CDR3 region of rearranged TCR beta genes was performed with a multiplex PCR assay on genomic DNA. The amplified TCR beta libraries were sequenced on the Illumina HiSeq System as 87-base-pair reads. The study's own analysis went as follows. A later analysis tallied around 87 million unique TCR beta chains across the 650 to 750 repertoires, and around 9.9 million of those chains were shared by two or more donors. Raw reads were error-corrected and collapsed into unique sequences with a nearest-neighbor algorithm that merged closely related sequences to remove PCR and sequencing errors. Alignment of CDR3 sequences to IMGT reference sequences was used to assign V, D and J gene segments. For a sequence to be retained, a match of at least six nucleotides was required to both a V gene segment and a J gene segment. A rearrangement was called productive if the CDR3 had no stop codons and remained in frame with V and J, and every other rearrangement was called non-productive. Following IMGT convention, CDR3 was defined as the stretch from the second conserved V-encoded cysteine up to the conserved J-encoded phenylalanine. Sequences without an unambiguous match to a single V gene segment were excluded from the earlier analysis of 587 of the donors. An earlier analysis of under 750 of the donors called V segments functional above 56.7% productive rearrangements and segregating when the between-donor standard deviation exceeded 5%. A statistical classification framework was built for diagnosing cytomegalovirus status from the catalog of TCR beta chain sequences. A later analysis assigned V and J genes by comparing TCR nucleotide sequences with IMGT/GENE-DB human TR gene sequences. Using the TCRdist pipeline, a later analysis assigned CDR3 sequences along with most-parsimonious VDJ recombination scenarios. In a later analysis, each TCR beta chain was defined by its CDR3 amino acid sequence together with its V-gene family, and reads lacking a unique V-gene family were excluded. As a way to deal with suspected cross-contamination and a sequencing artifact, a later analysis dropped under 600 nucleotide sequences that were highly shared and had low generation probability. In a later analysis, a clonal expansion index was calculated for each public chain from normalized within-repertoire ranks of inferred template counts. A later analysis computed generation probabilities with a VDJ recombination model fitted to out-of-frame rearrangements, and checked the results against IGoR. In a later analysis, TCR-TCR, TCR-HLA and TCR-CMV co-occurrence was scored with hypergeometric tests, and a repertoire-size bias correction was applied to TCR pairs. A later analysis estimated false discovery rates by permuting HLA or CMV assignments 20 times. In a later analysis, co-occurring TCRs were grouped with DBSCAN, and TCRdist sequence similarity was added when clustering was performed within HLA-allele-positive subsets. Co-occurrence clustering excluded repertoires with fewer than 30,000 or more than 120,000 public chains, plus five with anomalous nucleotide sharing. The table was pulled from immuneACCESS by TCRdb, which kept in-frame rearrangements only. Such tables lose some clones; where checked, under half of the loss comes from unresolved V genes, and the rest has no known cause. V, J and clone size were drawn from that table, and D and trimming were deduced from the DNA. A total of about 140,000 clones appear in this sample, about three quarters of them only once. Of the sample, 1% to 1.5% falls within the top ten clones.

The chain links TRBV7-2 with TRBJ2-5, with TRBD1 as a weak D call on 6 bases. The sequencing sample was made of PBMCs. The TCR comes from a male donor in good health and CMV-seropositive. The nucleotide sequence reads as follows: TGTGCCAGCAGCCCGACAGGTATCCAAGAGACCCAGTACTTC. It translates to CASSPTGIQETQYF. Reference TRBV7-2 and TRBJ2-5 proteins supply the regions before and after the CDR3; the full variable domain is: GAGVSQSPSNKVTEKGKDVELRCDPISGHTALYWYRQSLGQGLEFLIYFQGNSAPDKSGLPSDRFSAERTGGSVSTLTIQRTQQEDSAVYLCASSPTGIQETQYFGPGTRLLVL.